These 8 T cell receptor beta chains were all obtained from the same sample, sequenced in a study of blood T cells in healthy people across ages. Combining a sample-barcoded 5' primer with a J-beta primer mix, a second PCR ran for roughly 7 to 12 cycles. TCRdb re-called the 5' RACE reads through MiXCR, storing one row per CDR3 protein. The sample contains 750,000 to 950,000 distinct CDR3 sequences, 25% to 35% of which appear only once. This same sample was also taken into another study, of T cells of mothers and their children.

Source material: blood. These TCRs come from a woman aged 40 to 55 in good health.

This clonotype was observed a few times. The V call is TRBV4-1, the J call TRBJ2-1; D unresolved. The CDR3 is 15 amino acids. Germline lookup yields CDR1 MGHRA and CDR2 YSYEKL. Trimming shortened V by 1 base and J by 0 bases, and 7 bases separated the two germline ends. The DNA for the CDR3 is TGCGCCAGCAGCCAAGCGCCATACTCCTACAATGAGCAGTTCTTC. This gives the protein CASSQAPYSYNEQFF.

The DNA for the CDR3 is TGTGCCAGCAGTTTATTGAGGAAGGAGCAGTTCTTC. Protein sequence: CASSLLRKEQFF. The V call is TRBV28, the J call TRBJ2-1, with no clear D. The CDR3 is 12 amino acids. CDR1 and CDR2 from the germline V gene are MDHEN and SYDVKM. Trimming removed 1 base from V and 10 bases from J, with 8 bases in between.

Regarding this clonotype: This may come from a read error, since a much larger clone is one base off. The CDR3 sequence: CASSPRTSGPSGANVLTF. CDR3 coding DNA: TGTGCCAGCAGCCCTCGGACTAGCGGCCCCTCTGGGGCCAACGTCCTGACTTTC. The gene calls are TRBV7-9 and TRBJ2-6; TRBD2 aligns across 10 bases. The CDR3 is made up of 18 amino acids. Germline CDR1 SEHNR, CDR2 FQNEAQ (reference sequence). The V gene end was trimmed by 5 bases and the J gene end by 0 bases; junction bases not matched to a gene: 7.

This clonotype was found a few times. The rearrangement links TRBV9 to TRBJ2-3; 13 positions match TRBD2. J lost 6 bases, V lost 3 bases, and 7 bases had no gene match. Germline assignment: CDR1 SGDLS and CDR2 YYNGEE. This CDR3 contains 16 residues. The DNA for the CDR3 is TGTGCCAGCAGCGGGACTAGCGGGGGCTCGTCGGATACGCAGTATTTT. This gives the protein CASSGTSGGSSDTQYF.

The V and J genes are TRBV9 and TRBJ2-1, with 9 bases matching TRBD2. V was pared by 4 bases and J by 3 bases, with 8 bases of the junction left unmatched. In germline, CDR1 is SGDLS, CDR2 YYNGEE. The CDR3 length is 16 residues. CDR3 region: CASSPRLAANYNEQFF. The CDR3 bases are TGTGCCAGCAGCCCGCGACTAGCGGCCAACTACAATGAGCAGTTCTTC.

On this clonotype itself: A much larger clone differs by one base, so this may be a read error. The chain employs TRBV4-1 and TRBJ2-7, with TRBD1 identical over 7 bases. Germline V gives CDR1 MGHRA, CDR2 YSYEKL. This CDR3 is built from 15 residues. The V and J ends lost 4 bases and 5 bases, in that order; junction bases with no gene match: 11. This CDR3 is CASSPDRERVDEQYF. The DNA for the CDR3 is TGCGCCAGCAGCCCCGACAGGGAGCGTGTGGACGAGCAGTACTTC.

The gene calls are TRBV2 and TRBJ2-7, with D hard to call. V lost 4 bases, J lost 7 bases, and 5 bases lay in between. Per germline, CDR1 SNHLY and CDR2 FYNNEI. The CDR3 has 10 amino acids. The CDR3 spells CASSAWEQYF. DNA for the CDR3: TGTGCCAGCAGTGCTTGGGAGCAGTACTTC.

This clonotype was counted a few times. A junction boundary mismatches the germline segment, possibly from a read error. This chain joins TRBV12-3 or TRBV12-4 and TRBJ2-6, with 9 bases fitting TRBD1. The CDR3 spans 18 residues. The CDR3 loop reads CASSFGGQGRTGANVRTF. In DNA, the CDR3 is TGTGCCAGCAGTTTCGGCGGACAGGGGAGAACTGGGGCCAACGTCCGGACTTTC.